The T cell receptor beta chain under discussion was sequenced for a study of OX40 agonist ivuxolimab in advanced cancers. Study summary: Partial responses, seen in three patients, involved one hepatocellular carcinoma and two cutaneous melanomas. Study-level points and caveats: Mean expanded clone counts were higher in CD8+ than CD4+ T cells.

The assay was immunoSEQ multiplex PCR, and TCRdb's table has in-frame clones only and misses some. The table lists tens of thousands of clones, more than 70% of them singletons. Germline V gives CDR1 MGHRA, CDR2 YSYEKL. The CDR3 spans 15 residues. The V and J ends lost 0 bases and 3 bases respectively, with 11 bases between them. This clone showed up just a few times. The antigen remains unidentified. This chain connects TRBV4-1 to TRBJ1-1; D is ambiguous. The TCR was taken from an adult with an advanced solid tumor such as melanoma, head and neck, liver or kidney cancer. This material consisted of CD4+ or CD8+ T cells sorted from blood, taken in a trial of the OX40 agonist ivuxolimab. CDR3 sequence reads: CASSQEAGRHTEAFF. The CDR3 DNA reads TGCGCCAGCAGCCAAGAGGCAGGCCGACACACTGAAGCTTTCTTT.